These 10 T cell receptor beta chains share one sample of origin, sequenced in a study of cytomegalovirus exposure and HLA in healthy donors. The PCR contained 60 Vbeta and 13 Jbeta primers. Sequencing was performed with immunoSEQ multiplex PCR; in TCRdb, only in-frame clones are kept and a portion is missing. The table shows about 170,000 clones, with around three quarters occurring only once. Sample: PBMCs. The receptors here all came from a woman aged 50 to 60 in good health and CMV-seronegative.

This clone was counted once. This rearrangement joins TRBV28 to TRBJ2-5; D is perhaps TRBD2 (7 bases). The V end was cut by 3 bases, the J end by 4 bases, with 12 bases between. The CDR3 loop spans 14 amino acids. From germline, CDR1 is MDHEN and CDR2 SYDVKM. The CDR3 DNA sequence: TGTGCCAGCAGTTTCGGGGGGCGCAGAGAGACCCAGTACTTC. This codes for CASSFGGRRETQYF.

This chain links TRBV18 with TRBJ2-1; 7 bases align to TRBD2. V shed 3 bases and J 4 bases; nucleotides not matched to a gene: 6. This CDR3 has 15 amino acids. CDR1 and CDR2 from the germline V gene are KGHSH and LQKENI. CDR3 DNA sequence: TGTGCCAGCTCACCGTCTAGCGGAAAATACAATGAGCAGTTCTTC. Translated, it gives CASSPSSGKYNEQFF.

In its sample, this clone was seen a few times. The chain is built from TRBV4-3 and TRBJ2-6; a weak D match, TRBD1 (6 bases). This CDR3 comprises 17 residues. In germline, CDR1 is LGHNA, CDR2 YSLEER. Trimming left V 3 bases short and J 3 bases short, with 15 bases between. The CDR3 DNA is TGCGCCAGCAGCCATACCTCTACAGGGTTTGGGGCCAACGTCCTGACTTTC. Translated, it gives CASSHTSTGFGANVLTF.

This chain connects TRBV4-1 to TRBJ1-5; 10 bases agree with TRBD1. Per germline, CDR1 MGHRA and CDR2 YSYEKL. The CDR3 contains 15 residues. V lost 2 bases to trimming and J lost 5 bases; unmatched junction nucleotides: 3. CDR3 bases: TGCGCCAGCAGCCAACTGGGACAGGGGCATCAGCCCCAGCATTTT. It encodes CASSQLGQGHQPQHF.

In the case of this clone: The junction does not match germline at one end; this may be a read error. The chain joins TRBV2 to TRBJ2-7, with D possibly being TRBD2 (6 bases). There are 14 residues in the CDR3. Germline assignment: CDR1 SNHLY and CDR2 FYNNEI. CDR3 loop: CASGDSGTVYEQYF. CDR3 nucleotides: TGTGCCAGCGGTGACTCCGGGACTGTCTACGAGCAGTACTTC.

The chain is built from TRBV28 and TRBJ2-7; D is possibly TRBD2 (5 bases). The CDR3 is 15 residues long. CDR1 is MDHEN, CDR2 SYDVKM, per germline. The V gene lost 5 bases and the J gene lost 0 bases, with 14 bases spanning the gap. CDR3 coding DNA: TGTGCCAGCAGTCCCCCGGGATTCAGCTCCTACGAGCAGTACTTC. This sequence encodes CASSPPGFSSYEQYF.

The chain carries TRBV27 and TRBJ2-7, with 12 bases aligning to TRBD1. Trimming took 5 bases from V and 0 from J; bases not matched to a gene: 8. The CDR3 sequence is 17 residues long. Germline V gene sequence: CDR1 MNHEY, CDR2 SMNVEV (reference sequence). The CDR3 loop reads CASSRGTGGGSSYEQYF. The DNA for the CDR3 is TGTGCCAGCAGTCGCGGGACAGGGGGCGGGAGCTCCTACGAGCAGTACTTC.

The rearrangement joins TRBV5-1 to TRBJ1-2; 11 bases fit TRBD1. V lost 4 bases to trimming and J lost 4 bases; unmatched junction nucleotides: 6. Germline-derived CDR1 and CDR2 are SGHRS and YFSETQ. The CDR3 extends over 15 amino acids. DNA of the CDR3: TGCGCCAGCAGCCCCGGGGGACAGGGGGGCTATGGCTACACCTTC. Translated, it gives CASSPGGQGGYGYTF. The variable domain in full, with the rest retrieved from reference TRBV5-1 and TRBJ1-2, is KAGVTQTPRYLIKTRGQQVTLSCSPISGHRSVSWYQQTPGQGLQFLFEYFSETQRNKGNFPGRFSGRQFSNSRSEMNVSTLELGDSALYLCASSPGGQGGYGYTFGSGTRLTVV.

The gene calls are TRBV7-6 and TRBJ1-1, with D uncertain. Germline V gene sequence: CDR1 SGHVS, CDR2 FNYEAQ. This CDR3 is 15 amino acids long. The V gene lost 5 bases and the J gene lost 0 bases, with 13 bases spanning the gap. As DNA, the CDR3 is TGTGCCAGCAGCGAAGAGGGAAGAATGAACACTGAAGCTTTCTTT. Translation gives CASSEEGRMNTEAFF. Full variable domain (missing parts from reference TRBV7-6 and TRBJ1-1): GAGVSQSPRYKVTKRGQDVALRCDPISGHVSLYWYRQALGQGPEFLTYFNYEAQQDKSGLPNDRFSAERPEGSISTLTIQRTEQRDSAMYRCASSEEGRMNTEAFFGQGTRLTVV.

The CDR3 DNA reads TGTGCCAGCAGCCCCAACTCCCGGGGAAATGAGCAGTTCTTC. As protein: CASSPNSRGNEQFF. The rearrangement joins TRBV9 to TRBJ2-1; D might be TRBD2 (5 bases). This CDR3 is built from 14 residues. Germline V gene data show CDR1 as SGDLS and CDR2 as YYNGEE. V was clipped by 4 bases and J by 7 bases, with 15 bases between them.